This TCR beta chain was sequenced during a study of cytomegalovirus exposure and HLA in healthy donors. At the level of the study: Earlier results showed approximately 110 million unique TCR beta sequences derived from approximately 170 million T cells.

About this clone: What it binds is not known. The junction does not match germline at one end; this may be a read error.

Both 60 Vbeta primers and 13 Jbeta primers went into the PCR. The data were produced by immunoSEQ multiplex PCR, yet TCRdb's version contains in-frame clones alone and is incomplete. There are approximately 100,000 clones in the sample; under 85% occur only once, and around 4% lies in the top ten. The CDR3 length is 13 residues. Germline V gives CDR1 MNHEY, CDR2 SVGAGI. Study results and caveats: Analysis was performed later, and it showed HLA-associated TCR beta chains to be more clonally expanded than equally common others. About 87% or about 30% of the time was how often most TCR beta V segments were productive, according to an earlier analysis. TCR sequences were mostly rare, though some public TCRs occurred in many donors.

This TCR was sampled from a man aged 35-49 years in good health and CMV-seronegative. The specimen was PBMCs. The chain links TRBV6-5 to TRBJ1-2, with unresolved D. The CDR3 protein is CAISERVSYGYTF. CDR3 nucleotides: TGTGCCATCAGTGAGAGGGTTAGCTATGGCTACACCTTC.